This T cell receptor beta chain comes out of a study of CD8 T cells in ankylosing spondylitis. Each TCR beta library was made by quantitative 5'-RACE that incorporated molecular barcodes. MiXCR was run by TCRdb on the 5' RACE reads, yielding one entry per CDR3 protein. The sample lists almost 250,000 distinct CDR3 sequences, approximately 30% occurring once. The V gene's germline CDR1 is SGHDT and CDR2 YYEEEE. Trimming pared 2 bases from V and 1 base from J, leaving 13 bases between. CDR3 length: 17 residues. Broader study findings: Enrichment of disease-linked clones was reportedly significant in matched ankylosing spondylitis synovial fluid.

This clonotype has just a few counts. Its antigen remains unknown. This receptor was taken from a male donor with ankylosing spondylitis or in good health (not recorded which). V and J are TRBV5-6 and TRBJ2-6, with TRBD1 as a possible D gene (6 bases). Sequences were obtained from blood, either unsorted or a sorted T cell fraction (not recorded which). DNA of the CDR3: TGTGCCAGCAGCTTTTACAGGGATCGTTCTGGGGCCAACGTCCTGACTTTC. Translating it yields CASSFYRDRSGANVLTF.